This passage covers 26 T cell receptor beta chains from one sample sequenced in a study of cytomegalovirus exposure and HLA in healthy donors. 60 Vbeta and 13 Jbeta primers were used in PCR. Sequencing was performed with immunoSEQ multiplex PCR; in TCRdb, only in-frame clones are kept and a portion is missing. Here the sample spans 170,000 or so clones, 75% being singletons. Sequencing was done on a sample of PBMCs. The origin of the receptors is a male donor in good health and CMV-seronegative.

This chain uses TRBV30 with TRBJ1-5; 8 bases are shared with TRBD1. The CDR3 extends over 14 amino acids. The junction had 5 bases not matched to a gene; V was cut back by 2 bases and J by 5 bases. Germline V gene data show CDR1 as GTSNPN and CDR2 as SVGIG (reference sequence). This CDR3 is CAWSTLTGDQPQHF. CDR3 bases: TGTGCCTGGAGTACGCTGACAGGGGATCAGCCCCAGCATTTT.

This rearrangement joins TRBV5-6 to TRBJ2-5; D is perhaps TRBD1 (6 bases). This CDR3 region has 15 residues. Germline V CDR1 and CDR2: SGHDT, YYEEEE. The germline V and J ends were trimmed by 3 bases and 11 bases, with 23 bases remaining between them. As DNA, the CDR3 is TGTGCCAGCAGCTGGGGGACACGGAGGCACTGGGAGCAGTACTTC. Its protein is CASSWGTRRHWEQYF.

The gene calls are TRBV9 and TRBJ1-6; TRBD1 matches 7 bases. The CDR3 extends over 15 amino acids. Trimming at V came to 3 bases and at J to 9 bases, leaving 9 bases not matched to a gene. Germline CDR1 is SGDLS and CDR2 is YYNGEE. The CDR3, as DNA: TGTGCCAGCAGCGCAGACAGGGTGTTGGTTTCACCCCTCCACTTT. Translation: CASSADRVLVSPLHF.

The DNA of the CDR3 is TGTGCCAGCTCACCAACGGGGATTAACTATGGCTACACCTTC. Protein: CASSPTGINYGYTF. The chain employs TRBV18 and TRBJ1-2, with D uncertain. The germline gives CDR1 KGHSH, CDR2 LQKENI. V was shortened by 2 bases and J by 1 base, with 8 bases between the two germline ends. The CDR3 extends over 14 amino acids.

The chain is built from TRBV27 and TRBJ1-2, with D hard to call. The CDR3 covers 11 residues. Germline values: CDR1 MNHEY, CDR2 SMNVEV (reference sequence). The germline V and J ends were trimmed by 5 bases and 7 bases, with 8 bases remaining between them. CDR3 sequence reads: CASSPGFGYTF. CDR3 bases: TGTGCCAGCAGTCCAGGATTTGGCTACACCTTC.

The genes are TRBV2 and TRBJ2-5; D not certain. V gave up 6 bases and J gave up 11 bases, with 13 bases separating them. The germline V gene has CDR1 SNHLY and CDR2 FYNNEI. The CDR3 is made up of 11 amino acids. CDR3 in DNA: TGTGCCAGCAGGATAGTGAGAGAGCAGTACTTC. Translated, it gives CASRIVREQYF.

The rearrangement uses TRBV27 and TRBJ1-5, with 9 nucleotides matching TRBD1. There are 13 residues in the CDR3. Germline V gene data show CDR1 as MNHEY and CDR2 as SMNVEV (reference sequence). The ends lost 6 bases at V and 6 bases at J; junction bases unmatched: 3. CDR3 bases: TGTGCCAGCAGACAGGGGGCTGTTCAGCCCCAGCATTTT. Its translation is CASRQGAVQPQHF.

J is TRBJ1-1 and V is TRBV30, with D possibly matching TRBD1 (6 bases). The CDR3 has 14 amino acids. Trimming removed 3 bases from V and 2 bases from J, with 13 bases in between. Germline CDR1 and CDR2: GTSNPN and SVGIG (reference sequence). The DNA of the CDR3 is TGTGCCTGGAGCCTGGGGACATTTAACACTGAAGCTTTCTTT. Its protein is CAWSLGTFNTEAFF.

The rearrangement uses TRBV5-1 and TRBJ2-2; 11 nucleotides match TRBD1. CDR1 and CDR2 from the germline V gene are SGHRS and YFSETQ. V was clipped by 4 bases and J by 2 bases; unmatched bases: 4. This CDR3 has 16 residues. The chain's CDR3 is CASSGDRGTNTGELFF. CDR3 nucleotide sequence: TGCGCCAGCAGCGGGGACAGGGGGACTAACACCGGGGAGCTGTTTTTT.

This clone was detected only a few times. The chain has TRBV28 and TRBJ1-1; 8 nucleotides align to TRBD1. This CDR3 has 16 amino acids. Unmatched junction bases numbered 10, after V lost 4 bases and J lost 3 bases. Germline assignment: CDR1 MDHEN and CDR2 SYDVKM. The CDR3 loop is CASSYLTGDPYTEAFF. The CDR3, as DNA: TGTGCCAGCAGTTATTTGACAGGGGACCCCTACACTGAAGCTTTCTTT.

The chain employs TRBV28 and TRBJ1-2; D is ambiguous. Germline lookup yields CDR1 MDHEN and CDR2 SYDVKM. This CDR3 spans 14 amino acids. Trimming shortened V by 2 bases and J by 4 bases, and 11 bases separated the two germline ends. CDR3 nucleotides: TGTGCCAGCAGTTTAAGAGGATTTACCTATGGCTACACCTTC. It is translated as CASSLRGFTYGYTF.

This clone was seen a single time. This chain connects TRBV4-1 to TRBJ2-7; D perhaps matches TRBD2 (5 bases). The V gene's germline CDR1 is MGHRA and CDR2 YSYEKL. CDR3 length: 16 amino acids. Trimming removed 0 bases from V and 3 bases from J, with 15 bases in between. In DNA, the CDR3 is TGCGCCAGCAGCCAAGATTCTCGGACGGGATTCTACGAGCAGTACTTC. Translating it yields CASSQDSRTGFYEQYF.

The genes are TRBV28 and TRBJ2-3; 15 bases are shared with TRBD2. There are 17 residues in the CDR3. The germline CDR1 and CDR2 sequences are MDHEN and SYDVKM. Trimming cost V 6 bases and J 6 bases; bases outside gene matches: 10. CDR3 nucleotide sequence: TGTGCCAGCAGCCGGTCCGCCGGGACTAGCGGGAGGGATACGCAGTATTTT. This gives the protein CASSRSAGTSGRDTQYF.

Concerning this clone itself: The sample has other DNA sequences that encode this CDR3 too. The chain combines TRBV7-3 with TRBJ2-2; no definite D call. Germline CDR1 is SGHTA and CDR2 is FQGTGA. Trimming left V 4 bases short and J 3 bases short, with 3 bases between. The CDR3 has 12 residues. This chain's CDR3 is CASSSYTGELFF. CDR3 coding DNA: TGTGCCAGCAGCTCCTACACCGGGGAGCTGTTTTTT.

The V call is TRBV6-5, the J call TRBJ2-7; TRBD1 aligns across 9 bases. The ends lost 2 bases at V and 4 bases at J; junction bases unmatched: 6. CDR1 and CDR2 (germline): MNHEY, SVGAGI. The CDR3 length is 15 residues. CDR3 bases: TGTGCCAGCAGTTACGCTTTACAGGGGGCGTACGAGCAGTACTTC. Translation: CASSYALQGAYEQYF.

The chain uses TRBV30 and TRBJ1-5; unclear D gene. Trimming removed 2 bases at V and 4 bases at J, with 9 bases between. Germline V gene lookup returns CDR1 GTSNPN and CDR2 SVGIG (reference sequence). The CDR3 is made up of 13 amino acids. The CDR3: CAWSYSYNQPQHF. The CDR3 coding sequence is TGTGCCTGGAGTTACAGCTATAATCAGCCCCAGCATTTT.

The chain carries TRBV5-1 and TRBJ2-7; 11 bases are a match to TRBD1. This CDR3 has 15 residues. The ends lost 3 bases at V and 6 bases at J; junction bases unmatched: 8. Germline-derived CDR1 and CDR2 are SGHRS and YFSETQ. Written as DNA, the CDR3 is TGCGCCAGCAGCTCGGGGTCCGGGACAGGGGGCGAGCAGTACTTC. Translating it yields CASSSGSGTGGEQYF. Based on the CDR3 plus reference TRBV5-1 and TRBJ2-7, the full variable domain is KAGVTQTPRYLIKTRGQQVTLSCSPISGHRSVSWYQQTPGQGLQFLFEYFSETQRNKGNFPGRFSGRQFSNSRSEMNVSTLELGDSALYLCASSSGSGTGGEQYFGPGTRLTVT.

This clone was counted a single time. The V call is TRBV6-6, the J call TRBJ2-1, with a tentative D call TRBD2 (6 bases). The CDR3 is 15 residues long. V was clipped by 2 bases and J by 3 bases, with 11 bases between them. Germline CDR1 MNHNY, CDR2 SVGAGI (reference sequence). The CDR3: CASSYAPGDYNEQFF. CDR3 coding DNA: TGTGCCAGCAGTTACGCCCCGGGAGACTACAATGAGCAGTTCTTC.

The gene calls are TRBV6-5 and TRBJ1-1; TRBD1 matches at 7 bases. Germline lookup yields CDR1 MNHEY and CDR2 SVGAGI. The trim removed 6 bases at V and 10 bases at J, leaving 14 bases unmatched. The CDR3 extends over 14 amino acids. CDR3 region: CASRDVQGLHVAFF. The CDR3 DNA sequence: TGTGCCAGCAGGGACGTACAGGGGCTTCATGTAGCTTTCTTT.

The chain is built from TRBV6-1 and TRBJ1-5; D is ambiguous. Germline values: CDR1 MNHNS, CDR2 SASEGT. The V end was cut by 7 bases, the J end by 3 bases, with 13 bases between. The CDR3 spans 14 residues. The CDR3 coding sequence is TGTGCCAGCACCGGGCGGGAAAACAATCAGCCCCAGCATTTT. It yields the protein CASTGRENNQPQHF.

The chain couples TRBV27 to TRBJ1-5; D is ambiguous. Deletions cut 6 bases from V and 7 bases from J, with 10 bases between. The germline CDR1 and CDR2 sequences are MNHEY and SMNVEV (reference sequence). This CDR3 region has 12 residues. The CDR3 loop reads CASSPPGQPQHF. CDR3 nucleotide sequence: TGTGCCAGCAGCCCGCCGGGGCAGCCCCAGCATTTT.

The chain couples TRBV27 to TRBJ1-5; D is perhaps TRBD1 (6 bases). This CDR3 is 15 amino acids long. V lost 3 bases to trimming and J lost 1 base, with 10 bases between them. Germline lookup yields CDR1 MNHEY and CDR2 SMNVEV (reference sequence). This CDR3 reads CASSFGGLSNQPQHF. Written as DNA, the CDR3 is TGTGCCAGCAGTTTTGGGGGCCTGAGCAATCAGCCCCAGCATTTT.

The gene calls are TRBV18 and TRBJ2-2; TRBD2 aligns across 9 bases. CDR3 length: 16 amino acids. CDR1 is KGHSH, CDR2 LQKENI, per germline. The V and J ends lost 6 bases and 0 bases, in that order; junction bases with no gene match: 5. The CDR3 bases are TGTGCCAGCTCCCAAGCTAGCGGGGCGAACACCGGGGAGCTGTTTTTT. This translates into CASSQASGANTGELFF.

The chain carries TRBV13 and TRBJ2-2; 7 bases fit TRBD2. J was trimmed by 2 bases and V by 5 bases; bases with no gene match: 11. This CDR3 spans 17 amino acids. The germline V gene encodes CDR1 PRHDT and CDR2 FYEKMQ (reference sequence). CDR3 nucleotide sequence: TGTGCCAGCAGCCCCATCGTGGGGAGGGGAAACACCGGGGAGCTGTTTTTT. Protein sequence: CASSPIVGRGNTGELFF.

This chain links TRBV27 with TRBJ1-3; a weak D match, TRBD1 (6 bases). The V and J ends lost 5 bases and 4 bases respectively, with 12 bases between them. Germline values: CDR1 MNHEY, CDR2 SMNVEV (reference sequence). The CDR3 has 14 amino acids. The chain's CDR3 is CASSTTGTGNTIYF. CDR3 sequence (DNA): TGTGCCAGCAGTACAACAGGGACCGGAAACACCATATATTTT.

This clone came up once. The chain uses TRBV29-1 and TRBJ2-3; D is uncertain. V shed 7 bases and J shed 0 bases, with 5 bases lying between them. Looked up from germline, CDR1 is SQVTM and CDR2 is ANQGSEA. The CDR3 length is 11 residues. In DNA, the CDR3 is TGCAGCGCCCATAGCACAGATACGCAGTATTTT. The encoded protein is CSAHSTDTQYF.